This T cell receptor beta chain was recorded in a study of T cells expressing NK-cell markers. Study-level information: In sorted CD3+CD56+NKG2C+, CD3+CD56+NKG2C- and CD3+CD56-NKG2C+ T cells, TCR beta repertoires were obtained. Notes on the study in general: As a fraction of CD8+ T cells, dominant NKG2C+ clonotypes reached roughly 1.0-7.5% in about six donors.

As regards this clonotype: Antigen unknown.

TCRdb reanalyzed the 5' RACE reads and collapses them to one entry per CDR3 protein, without DNA. This sample's clone table lists roughly 160,000 distinct CDR3 sequences. The V gene's germline CDR1 is PRHDT and CDR2 FYEKMQ (reference sequence). This CDR3 is 15 amino acids long. The clonotype originates from a man aged 18-70 years in good health. The rearrangement uses TRBV13 and TRBJ2-3; TCRdb names TRBD2, which stays unverified in the absence of DNA. Specimen: blood T cells: a sorted CD56 or NKG2C T cell subset, CD4+ or CD8+ T cells, or bulk PBMC T cells (not recorded which). The CDR3 spells CASGGTSSSTDTQYF.